This TCR beta chain was captured by sequencing in a study of early stage breast cancer tumors. Overall study results and limits: Enriched TCRB sequences shared across patients were mostly commonly generated sequences.

With respect to this clone: Its antigen is currently unknown.

There are 14 residues in the CDR3. CDR1 is MNHNS and CDR2 is SASEGT in the germline V gene. The V end was cut by 5 bases, the J end by 7 bases, with 15 bases between. The data were produced by immunoSEQ multiplex PCR, yet TCRdb's version contains in-frame clones alone and is incomplete. Here the sample spans about 72,000 clones, around four fifths being singletons. Sequences were obtained from blood. V usage is TRBV6-1 and J usage is TRBJ1-5; TRBD1 might be the D (6 bases). The source of this sequence is a person in their sixties or seventies with breast cancer. For the CDR3, the DNA is TGTGCCAGCAGTAACAGGGTATCTGGCCAGCCCCAGCATTTT. It yields the protein CASSNRVSGQPQHF.